This is a list of T cell receptor beta chains from one sample in a study of Tregs in tolerant kidney transplant recipients. Clones were sequenced by immunoSEQ multiplex PCR, and TCRdb holds only the in-frame ones, with some missing. The table lists roughly 66,000 clones, just under 95% of them singletons. Sequences were derived from CD8+ T cells from blood, sampled before the transplant. The receptors come from a human donor who received a combined kidney and bone marrow transplant. The CDR3 runs from the conserved cysteine through the conserved F or W. D genes are given only for firm matches. Clone size, where shown, is once, few, many, or a class for clones that have expanded.

TRBD2	TRBV5-6	once	TRBJ2-3	TGTGCCAGCAGCTTGGGTAGCGGGGGGGCAGATACGCAGTATTTT	CASSLGSGGADTQYF
TRBD1	TRBV7-9	.	TRBJ1-5	TGTGCCAGCAGCTGGGACAGGGAATTCAATCAGCCCCAGCATTTT	CASSWDREFNQPQHF
TRBD1	TRBV7-9	once	TRBJ2-3	TGTGCCAGCAGCAAGGGACAGATAAGCACAGATACGCAGTATTTT	CASSKGQISTDTQYF
.	TRBV4-1	.	TRBJ2-2	TGCGCCAGCAGCCCCAATTTAGGGGCGAACACCGGGGAGCTGTTTTTT	CASSPNLGANTGELFF
TRBD2	TRBV6-5	.	TRBJ2-1	TGTGCCAGCCTGGAGCGGGGGAGCTCCTACAATGAGCAGTTCTTC	CASLERGSSYNEQFF
TRBD1	TRBV19	.	TRBJ2-5	TGTGCCAGTAGTATAGCTGACAGGGGTGGAGAGACCCAGTACTTC	CASSIADRGGETQYF
TRBD2	TRBV5-1	.	TRBJ2-3	TGCGCCAGCAGCTTGAAGGAGGGACTAGCGGGGGGCCGGGGCACAGATACGCAGTATTTT	CASSLKEGLAGGRGTDTQYF
.	TRBV7-2	once	TRBJ2-3	TGTGCCAGCTCGGCGGGTGGCACAGATACGCAGTATTTT	CASSAGGTDTQYF
.	TRBV6-5	.	TRBJ2-1	TGTGCCACCCATTCTTGGACTAATGAGCAGTTCTTC	CATHSWTNEQFF
.	TRBV5-1	.	TRBJ2-1	TGCGCCAGCAGCTTGGACGGGGGTTCTAGGGATGAGCAGTTCTTC	CASSLDGGSRDEQFF
.	TRBV6-7	.	TRBJ2-4	TGTGCCAGCAGTTACTCGCAGGGAAGGGCCAAAAACATTCAGTACTTC	CASSYSQGRAKNIQYF
.	TRBV7-9	.	TRBJ2-1	TGTGCCAGCAGAGGAGAGGGCAGCTCCTACAATGAGCAGTTCTTC	CASRGEGSSYNEQFF
TRBD1	TRBV27	.	TRBJ2-1	TGTGCCAGCAGTTTCAGAGGGGGCTATGAGCAGTTCTTC	CASSFRGGYEQFF
.	TRBV19	few	TRBJ1-5	TGTGCCAGTAGTATAGGGGCAGGGCCTCAGCCCCAGCATTTT	CASSIGAGPQPQHF
.	TRBV13	.	TRBJ2-1	TGTGCCAGCAGCTTACGAGGGATGAACAATGAGCAGTTCTTC	CASSLRGMNNEQFF
.	TRBV11-2	.	TRBJ2-5	TGTGCCAGCAGCTTAGCCAGGGGCCCTCAAGAGACCCAGTACTTC	CASSLARGPQETQYF
.	TRBV13	.	TRBJ2-7	TGTGCCAGCAGCCCCTCAGGGCGGTCCTACGAGCAGTACTTC	CASSPSGRSYEQYF
.	TRBV5-6	.	TRBJ1-1	TGTGCCAGCAGCCAGGGGTCCAACACTGAAGCTTTCTTT	CASSQGSNTEAFF
.	TRBV4-3	once	TRBJ2-3	TGCGCCAGCAGCCAAGAGGGGCTAGTGAATACGCAGTATTTT	CASSQEGLVNTQYF
.	TRBV4-2	.	TRBJ2-2	TGTGCCAGCAGCCACCAGGGTCCGGGGGAGCTGTTTTTT	CASSHQGPGELFF
TRBD2	TRBV4-2	.	TRBJ2-3	TGTGCCAGCAGCCAAGAACCCGCGGGGGGTGCGGATACGCAGTATTTT	CASSQEPAGGADTQYF
TRBD2	TRBV6-1	.	TRBJ2-5	TGTGCCAGCAGCTTACTAGCGGGCTCCCCGGAGCAGTACTTC	CASSLLAGSPEQYF
TRBD1	TRBV5-1	.	TRBJ2-5	TGCGCCAGCAGCTTAGGGACAGGGCAACAAGAGACCCAGTACTTC	CASSLGTGQQETQYF
TRBD1	TRBV29-1	.	TRBJ2-3	TGCAGCGTCTCGACAGGGGGAACAGATACGCAGTATTTT	CSVSTGGTDTQYF
TRBD2	TRBV7-2	.	TRBJ2-3	TGTGCCAGCAGCTTACTGGGACTAGCGGGGGCCCCCACAGATACGCAGTATTTT	CASSLLGLAGAPTDTQYF
TRBD2	TRBV29-1	.	TRBJ2-3	TGCAGCGTTGTGGGACTAGCCGGAACAGATACGCAGTATTTT	CSVVGLAGTDTQYF
.	TRBV9	.	TRBJ2-7	TGTGCCAGCAGCTCACAGGGTAGCTCCTACGAGCAGTACTTC	CASSSQGSSYEQYF
.	TRBV2	.	TRBJ2-6	TGTGCCAGCAGTACAATACCTGGGGCCAACGTCCTGACTTTC	CASSTIPGANVLTF
.	TRBV5-4	.	TRBJ2-5	TGTGCCAGCAGCTTGGTTCCCAGGGAAGAAGAGACCCAGTACTTC	CASSLVPREEETQYF
TRBD1	TRBV7-9	.	TRBJ1-1	TGTGCCAGCAGCCTCTCCCCAGGGGGAGTAAACACTGAAGCTTTCTTT	CASSLSPGGVNTEAFF
TRBD1	TRBV4-3	.	TRBJ1-1	TGCGCCAGCAGCCAAGGTCCGGGACAGGCAACGAACACTGAAGCTTTCTTT	CASSQGPGQATNTEAFF
.	TRBV19	.	TRBJ2-1	TGTGCCAGTAGTATTTGGGGGGGCAGTGAGCAGTTCTTC	CASSIWGGSEQFF
.	TRBV9	.	TRBJ2-5	TGTGCCAGCAGCGCAGAGGACTGGCTCCAAGAGACCCAGTACTTC	CASSAEDWLQETQYF
TRBD2	TRBV5-4	.	TRBJ2-7	TGTGCCAGCAGCTTGTCCCTAGCGGTGGGCGAGCAGTACTTC	CASSLSLAVGEQYF
.	TRBV4-3	.	TRBJ2-2	TGCGCCAGCAGGGGCCAGGAGGGGGCCTTCGTAGGGGTGAACACCGGGGAGCTGTTTTTT	CASRGQEGAFVGVNTGELFF
.	TRBV19	few	TRBJ1-4	TGTGCCAGTAGTTCCCAACAGGGAATGGGAGAAAAACTGTTTTTT	CASSSQQGMGEKLFF
TRBD2	TRBV15	.	TRBJ2-2	TGTGCCACCAGCAGATCGGGGCTAGCGGGAGGGCCGGTTACCGGGGAGCTGTTTTTT	CATSRSGLAGGPVTGELFF
TRBD1	TRBV7-2	.	TRBJ1-1	TGTGCCAGCAGTTTACTTACAGGGGGCTTGACTGAAGCTTTCTTT	CASSLLTGGLTEAFF
.	TRBV5-4	.	TRBJ2-7	TGTGCCAGCAGCTTGGGGGGGACAAACGAGCAGTACTTC	CASSLGGTNEQYF
.	TRBV4-2	.	TRBJ1-1	TGTGCCAGCAGCCAAGAGGGGAGCGAGGCTTTCTTT	CASSQEGSEAFF
TRBD2	TRBV19	.	TRBJ2-2	TGTGCCAGTAGTATCTTAGCGGGAACGGACGGGGAGCTGTTTTTT	CASSILAGTDGELFF
.	TRBV6-5	.	TRBJ2-7	TGTGCCAGCAGTGAAGGGGCCCTCTACGAGCAGTACTTC	CASSEGALYEQYF
TRBD1	TRBV4-3	.	TRBJ1-4	TGCGCCAGCAGCCAAGTCGGGACAGGGGTCTATAATGAAAAACTGTTTTTT	CASSQVGTGVYNEKLFF
.	TRBV13	.	TRBJ2-7	TGTGCCAGCAGCTTATCCGGGACTGACCCCTACGAGCAGTACTTC	CASSLSGTDPYEQYF
.	TRBV4-3	.	TRBJ2-7	TGCGCCAGCAGCCAAGACCGTGCGGTTCCGAACGAGCAGTACTTC	CASSQDRAVPNEQYF
.	TRBV7-3	once	TRBJ2-2	TGTGCCAGCAGCCCAACTAGGGATCCCGGGGAGCTGTTTTTT	CASSPTRDPGELFF
.	TRBV9	.	TRBJ2-7	TGTGCCAGCAGCCCGGAACAGGGATTTAACTACGAGCAGTACTTC	CASSPEQGFNYEQYF
.	TRBV9	once	TRBJ2-7	TGTGCCAGCAAGGATGACAGGCAAGGCCACGAGCAGTACTTC	CASKDDRQGHEQYF
TRBD2	TRBV9	.	TRBJ2-3	TGTGCCAGCAATAGCGGGGGGGGCACAGATACGCAGTATTTT	CASNSGGGTDTQYF
.	TRBV9	.	TRBJ2-1	TGTGCCAGCAGCGGAGACAATGAGCAGTTCTTC	CASSGDNEQFF
.	TRBV4-1	.	TRBJ1-6	TGCGCCAGCAGCCAAGACAGGGTATGGTCACCCCTCCACTTT	CASSQDRVWSPLHF
.	TRBV11-2	.	TRBJ2-7	TGTGCCAGCAGCTTATTTTACTCTACGCTGTTCTACGAGCAGTACTTC	CASSLFYSTLFYEQYF
TRBD1	TRBV19	.	TRBJ2-7	TGTGCCGCCGGGGGGACAGGGGTATCCTACGAGCAGTACTTC	CAAGGTGVSYEQYF